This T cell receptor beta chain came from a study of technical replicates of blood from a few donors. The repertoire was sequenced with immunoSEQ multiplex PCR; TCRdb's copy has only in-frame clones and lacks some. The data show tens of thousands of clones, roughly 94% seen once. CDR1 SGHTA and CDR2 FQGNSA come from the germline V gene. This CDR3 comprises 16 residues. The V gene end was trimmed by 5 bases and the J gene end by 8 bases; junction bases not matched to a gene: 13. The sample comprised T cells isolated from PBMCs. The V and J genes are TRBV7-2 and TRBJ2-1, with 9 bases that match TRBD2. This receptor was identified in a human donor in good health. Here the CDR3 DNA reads TGTGCCAGCAGCGGGGGATTCTCTAGCGGGAAAGATGAGCAGTTCTTC. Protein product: CASSGGFSSGKDEQFF. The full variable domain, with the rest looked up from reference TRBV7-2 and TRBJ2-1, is GAGVSQSPSNKVTEKGKDVELRCDPISGHTALYWYRQSLGQGLEFLIYFQGNSAPDKSGLPSDRFSAERTGGSVSTLTIQRTQQEDSAVYLCASSGGFSSGKDEQFFGPGTRLTVL.